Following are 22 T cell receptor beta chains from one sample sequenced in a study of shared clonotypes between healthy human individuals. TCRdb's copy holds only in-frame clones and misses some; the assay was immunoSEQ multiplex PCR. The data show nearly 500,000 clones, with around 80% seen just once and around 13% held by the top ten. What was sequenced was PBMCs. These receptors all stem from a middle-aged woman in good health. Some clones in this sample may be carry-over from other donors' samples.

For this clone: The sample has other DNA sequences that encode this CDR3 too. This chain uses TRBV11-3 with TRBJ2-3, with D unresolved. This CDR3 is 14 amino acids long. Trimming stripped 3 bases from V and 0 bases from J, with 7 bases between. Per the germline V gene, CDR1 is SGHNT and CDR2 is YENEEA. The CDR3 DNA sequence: TGTGCCAGCAGCTTTTCATCTAGCACAGATACGCAGTATTTT. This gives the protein CASSFSSSTDTQYF. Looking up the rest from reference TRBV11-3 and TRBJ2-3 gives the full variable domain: EAGVVQSPRYKIIEKKQPVAFWCNPISGHNTLYWYLQNLGQGPELLIRYENEEAVDDSQLPKDRFSAERLKGVDSTLKIQPAELGDSAVYLCASSFSSSTDTQYFGPGTRLTVL.

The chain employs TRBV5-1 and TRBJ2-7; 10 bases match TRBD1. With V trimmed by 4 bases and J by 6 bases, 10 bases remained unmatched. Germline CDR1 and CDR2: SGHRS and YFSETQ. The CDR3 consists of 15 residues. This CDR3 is CASSLTGTGVSEQYF. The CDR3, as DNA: TGCGCCAGCAGCCTAACCGGGACAGGGGTCTCCGAGCAGTACTTC.

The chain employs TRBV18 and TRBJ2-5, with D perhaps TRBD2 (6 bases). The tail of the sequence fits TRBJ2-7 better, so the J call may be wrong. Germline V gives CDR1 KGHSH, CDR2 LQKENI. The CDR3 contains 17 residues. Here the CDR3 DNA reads TGTGCCAGCTCACCTTATCGCCAAAACGGGAGAATCAACGAGCAGTACTTC. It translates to CASSPYRQNGRINEQYF.

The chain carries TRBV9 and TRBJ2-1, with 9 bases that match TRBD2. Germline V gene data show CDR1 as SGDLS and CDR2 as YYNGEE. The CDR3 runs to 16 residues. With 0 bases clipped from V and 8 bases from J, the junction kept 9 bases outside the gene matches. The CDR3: CASSVGPSGMYYEQFF. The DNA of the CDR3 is TGTGCCAGCAGCGTAGGTCCTAGCGGGATGTACTATGAGCAGTTCTTC.

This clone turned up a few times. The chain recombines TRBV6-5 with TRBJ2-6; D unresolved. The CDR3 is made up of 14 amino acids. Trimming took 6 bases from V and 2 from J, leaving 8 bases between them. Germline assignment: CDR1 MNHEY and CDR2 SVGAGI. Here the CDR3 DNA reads TGTGCCAGCAGGAGGTTTACTGGGGCCAACGTCCTGACTTTC. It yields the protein CASRRFTGANVLTF.

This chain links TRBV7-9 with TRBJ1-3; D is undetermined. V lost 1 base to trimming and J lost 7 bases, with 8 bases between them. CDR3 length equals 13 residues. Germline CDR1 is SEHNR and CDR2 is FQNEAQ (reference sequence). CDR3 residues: CASSLVPGNTIYF. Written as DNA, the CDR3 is TGTGCCAGCAGCTTAGTCCCGGGGAACACCATATATTTT.

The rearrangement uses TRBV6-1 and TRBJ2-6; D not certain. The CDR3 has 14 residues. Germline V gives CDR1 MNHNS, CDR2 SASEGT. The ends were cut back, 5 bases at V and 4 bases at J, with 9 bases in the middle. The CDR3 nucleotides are TGTGCCAGCAGTTCGTTTATCGGGGCCAACGTCCTGACTTTC. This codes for CASSSFIGANVLTF.

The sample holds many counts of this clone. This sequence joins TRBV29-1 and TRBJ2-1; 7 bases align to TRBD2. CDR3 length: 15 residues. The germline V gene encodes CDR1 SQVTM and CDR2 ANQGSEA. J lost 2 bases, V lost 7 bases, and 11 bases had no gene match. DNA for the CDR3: TGCAGCGGCCGTGGTAGGGGACTAACCTACAATGAGCAGTTCTTC. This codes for CSGRGRGLTYNEQFF.

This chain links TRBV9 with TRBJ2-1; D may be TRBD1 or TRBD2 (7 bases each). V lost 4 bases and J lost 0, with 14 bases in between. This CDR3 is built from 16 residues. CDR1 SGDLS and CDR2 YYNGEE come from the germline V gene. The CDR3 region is CASSQGGASSYNEQFF. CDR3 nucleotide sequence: TGTGCCAGCAGCCAGGGGGGGGCTAGCTCCTACAATGAGCAGTTCTTC.

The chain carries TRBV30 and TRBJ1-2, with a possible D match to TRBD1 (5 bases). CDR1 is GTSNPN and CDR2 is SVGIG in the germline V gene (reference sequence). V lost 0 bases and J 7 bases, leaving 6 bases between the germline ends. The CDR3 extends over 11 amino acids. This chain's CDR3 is CAWSVGGGYTF. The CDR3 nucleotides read TGTGCCTGGAGTGTGGGGGGTGGCTACACCTTC.

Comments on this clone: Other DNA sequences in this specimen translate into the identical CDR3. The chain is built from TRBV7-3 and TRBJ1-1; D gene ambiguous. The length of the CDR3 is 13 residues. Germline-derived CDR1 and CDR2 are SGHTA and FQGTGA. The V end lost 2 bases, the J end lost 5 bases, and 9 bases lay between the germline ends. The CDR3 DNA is TGTGCCAGCAGCTTAGGGGTGGGGACTGAAGCTTTCTTT. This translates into CASSLGVGTEAFF.

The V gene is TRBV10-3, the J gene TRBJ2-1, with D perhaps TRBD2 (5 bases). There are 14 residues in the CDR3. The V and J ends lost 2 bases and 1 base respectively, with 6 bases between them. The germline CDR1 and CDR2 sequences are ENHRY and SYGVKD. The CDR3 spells CAISEAGSYNEQFF. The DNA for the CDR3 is TGTGCCATCAGTGAGGCGGGTTCCTACAATGAGCAGTTCTTC.

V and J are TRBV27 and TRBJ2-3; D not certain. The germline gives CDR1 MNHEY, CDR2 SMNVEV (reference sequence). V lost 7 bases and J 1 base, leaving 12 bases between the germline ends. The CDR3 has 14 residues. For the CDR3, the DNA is TGTGCCAGCACCCACCATGGAGGCACAGATACGCAGTATTTT. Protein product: CASTHHGGTDTQYF.

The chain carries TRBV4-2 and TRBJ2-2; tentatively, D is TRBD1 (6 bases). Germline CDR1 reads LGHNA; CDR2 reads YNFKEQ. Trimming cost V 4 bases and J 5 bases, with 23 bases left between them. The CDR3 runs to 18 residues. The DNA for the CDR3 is TGTGCCAGCAGCCGAAAGCAGGGACACGAGAACATAACCGGGGAGCTGTTTTTT. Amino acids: CASSRKQGHENITGELFF.

CDR3: CASSPGGFNSYEQYF. The CDR3 DNA sequence: TGTGCCAGCAGCCCAGGGGGTTTTAACTCCTACGAGCAGTACTTC. This rearrangement joins TRBV7-2 to TRBJ2-7; TRBD1 matches 7 bases. CDR3 size: 15 residues. V lost 5 bases to trimming and J lost 0 bases; unmatched junction nucleotides: 7. Germline V gene sequence: CDR1 SGHTA, CDR2 FQGNSA.

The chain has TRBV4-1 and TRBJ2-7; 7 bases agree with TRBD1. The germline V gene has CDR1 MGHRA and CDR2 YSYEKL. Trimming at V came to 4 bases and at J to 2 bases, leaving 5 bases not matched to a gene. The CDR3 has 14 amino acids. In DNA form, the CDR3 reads TGCGCCAGCAGCCTTGCCGGGACAGCCTACGAGCAGTACTTC. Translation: CASSLAGTAYEQYF.

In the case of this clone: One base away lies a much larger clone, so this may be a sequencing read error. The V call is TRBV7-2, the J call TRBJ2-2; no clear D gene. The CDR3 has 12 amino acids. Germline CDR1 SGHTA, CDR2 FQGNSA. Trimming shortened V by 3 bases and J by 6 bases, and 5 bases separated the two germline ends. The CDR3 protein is CASSLVSGELFF. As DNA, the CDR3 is TGTGCCAGCAGCTTGGTCTCCGGGGAGCTGTTTTTT.

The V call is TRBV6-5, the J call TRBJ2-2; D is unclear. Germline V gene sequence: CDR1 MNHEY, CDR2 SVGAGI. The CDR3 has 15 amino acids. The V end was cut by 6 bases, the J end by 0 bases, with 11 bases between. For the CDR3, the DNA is TGTGCCAGCAGGAAGACACGGCCGAACACCGGGGAGCTGTTTTTT. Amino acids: CASRKTRPNTGELFF.

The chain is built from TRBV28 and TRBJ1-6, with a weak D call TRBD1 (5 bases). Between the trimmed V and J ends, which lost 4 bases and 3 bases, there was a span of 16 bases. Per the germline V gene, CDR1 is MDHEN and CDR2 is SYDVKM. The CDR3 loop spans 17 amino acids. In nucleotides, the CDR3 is TGTGCCAGCAGTTCACGGCCGGGACGGTACTATAATTCACCCCTCCACTTT. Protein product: CASSSRPGRYYNSPLHF.

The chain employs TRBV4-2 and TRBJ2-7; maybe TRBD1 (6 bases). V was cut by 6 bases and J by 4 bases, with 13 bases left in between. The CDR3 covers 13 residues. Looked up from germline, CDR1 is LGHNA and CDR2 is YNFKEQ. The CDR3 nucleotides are TGTGCCAGCAGTCCCAGGGGCCGGTACGAGCAGTACTTC. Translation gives CASSPRGRYEQYF.

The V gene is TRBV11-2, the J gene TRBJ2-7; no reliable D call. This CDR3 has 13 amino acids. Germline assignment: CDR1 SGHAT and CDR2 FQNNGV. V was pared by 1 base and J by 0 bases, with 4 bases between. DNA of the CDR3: TGTGCCAGCAGCTTAGCCTTCTCCTACGAGCAGTACTTC. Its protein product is CASSLAFSYEQYF.

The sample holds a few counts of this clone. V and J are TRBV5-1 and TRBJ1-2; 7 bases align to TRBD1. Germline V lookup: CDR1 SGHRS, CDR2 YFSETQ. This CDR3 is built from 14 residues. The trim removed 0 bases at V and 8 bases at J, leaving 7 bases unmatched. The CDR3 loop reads CASSLDRGLKGYTF. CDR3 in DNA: TGCGCCAGCAGCTTGGACAGGGGACTGAAGGGCTACACCTTC.